A selection of T cell receptor beta chains follows, all from one sample in a study of read filtering for tumor transcriptome and immune sequencing. Via MiXCR, TCRdb re-called the reads, giving one row per CDR3 protein. The table lists about 46,000 distinct CDR3 sequences, 10% to 15% of them singletons, with less than 15% in the top ten. What was sequenced was a population of CD138-negative cells sorted from bone marrow. Receptors originate from a donor at least 40 years old with multiple myeloma. Both conserved end residues are part of each CDR3. The D gene is left open where the match is weak. Part of the rows lack a size; the others show once, few, many or a class for expanded clones.

J gene: TRBJ2-3; V gene: TRBV7-9; D gene: -; clone size: many; CDR3 protein: CASSLGTGLTDTQYF; CDR3 DNA: TGTGCCAGCAGCTTAGGTACAGGGTTGACAGATACGCAGTATTTT
J gene: TRBJ2-1; V gene: TRBV2; D gene: TRBD2; clone size: many; CDR3 protein: CASTRAGGSGLYNEQFF; CDR3 DNA: TGTGCCAGCACCCGGGCGGGAGGAAGCGGGCTCTACAATGAGCAGTTCTTC
J gene: TRBJ1-1; V gene: TRBV7-8; D gene: -; clone size: many; CDR3 protein: CASSSNTEAFF; CDR3 DNA: TGTGCCAGCAGCTCAAACACTGAAGCTTTCTTT
J gene: TRBJ2-5; V gene: TRBV7-9; D gene: TRBD2; clone size: -; CDR3 protein: CASSSGLAGFRQETQYF; CDR3 DNA: TGTGCCAGCAGCTCCGGACTAGCGGGATTTAGGCAAGAGACCCAGTACTTC
J gene: TRBJ2-5; V gene: TRBV7-8; D gene: TRBD1; clone size: many; CDR3 protein: CASSSTGVKETQYF; CDR3 DNA: TGTGCCAGCAGCTCAACAGGGGTAAAAGAGACCCAGTACTTC
J gene: TRBJ2-1; V gene: TRBV5-6; D gene: -; clone size: -; CDR3 protein: CASSRGGTGYNEQFF; CDR3 DNA: TGTGCCAGCAGCCGGGGAGGGACAGGATACAATGAGCAGTTCTTC
J gene: TRBJ2-1; V gene: TRBV7-3; D gene: TRBD2; clone size: many; CDR3 protein: CASSVTSGTLNEQFF; CDR3 DNA: TGTGCCAGCAGCGTGACTAGCGGGACTCTCAATGAGCAGTTCTTC
J gene: TRBJ2-1; V gene: TRBV7-2; D gene: TRBD1; clone size: many; CDR3 protein: CASSYAGGQFF; CDR3 DNA: TGTGCCAGCAGCTATGCAGGGGGGCAGTTCTTC
J gene: TRBJ1-3; V gene: TRBV30; D gene: -; clone size: many; CDR3 protein: CAWSWDTGNTIYF; CDR3 DNA: TGTGCCTGGAGTTGGGACACTGGAAACACCATATATTTT
J gene: TRBJ1-1; V gene: TRBV3-2; D gene: -; clone size: many; CDR3 protein: CASSQSRGRAFF; CDR3 DNA: TGTGCCAGCAGCCAATCCAGGGGGAGGGCTTTCTTT
J gene: TRBJ2-7; V gene: TRBV18; D gene: TRBD1; clone size: many; CDR3 protein: CASSRAGQGSYEQYF; CDR3 DNA: TGTGCCAGCTCACGAGCGGGACAGGGTTCCTACGAGCAGTACTTC